This passage covers 17 T cell receptor beta chains from one sample sequenced in a study of regulatory T cells in long-lasting Graves disease. Sample time point: persistent/refractory GD, antithyroid drugs over 5 years with positive TRAb. RNA extracted from PBMCs served as the sequencing template. Assembly of TCR beta libraries relied on iRepertoire HTBI primers together with Arm-PCR of CDR3 regions. Each CDR3 protein gets one entry after TCRdb re-called the multiplex PCR reads with MiXCR. The table lists about 660,000 distinct CDR3 sequences, around 30% of them singletons. The sequences come from peripheral blood mononuclear cells (PBMCs), collected when the disease was refractory, from a patient treated with antithyroid drugs. These receptors all come from a female donor with Graves disease.

The V and J genes are TRBV12-3 or TRBV12-4 and TRBJ2-7; TRBD2 matches 14 bases. The CDR3 contains 14 residues. V trimming: 7 bases; J trimming: 5 bases; junction bases outside the gene matches: 4. The CDR3 DNA reads as TGTGCCAGCAAACCGGGACTAGCGGGAGACGAGCAGTACTTC. As protein: CASKPGLAGDEQYF.

This clonotype was counted between two and nine times. CDR3 sequence: CASSLSGSTGNTIYF. The CDR3 DNA sequence: TGTGCCAGCAGTTTAAGTGGTTCAACTGGAAACACCATATATTTT. The J gene is TRBJ1-3, the V gene TRBV12-3 or TRBV12-4, with no clear D. The CDR3 consists of 15 residues. The V gene lost 2 bases and the J gene lost 2 bases, with 10 bases spanning the gap.

This sequence joins TRBV5-1 and TRBJ2-7; D possibly uses TRBD1 or TRBD2 (5 bases each). This CDR3 comprises 16 residues. V was trimmed by 0 bases and J by 2 bases, leaving 15 bases between them. Germline values: CDR1 SGHRS, CDR2 YFSETQ. CDR3 region: CASSLGGAGIPYEQYF. Here the CDR3 DNA reads TGCGCCAGCAGCTTGGGAGGGGCAGGGATTCCCTACGAGCAGTACTTC.

This clonotype was picked up a small number of times. This sequence joins TRBV7-9 and TRBJ2-2, with a tentative D call TRBD2 (5 bases). There are 14 residues in the CDR3. Germline-derived CDR1 and CDR2 are SEHNR and FQNEAQ (reference sequence). Trimming took off 7 bases at V and 6 bases at J, with 15 bases between the two ends. CDR3 region: CASTPDLEAGELFF. The CDR3 nucleotides read TGTGCCAGCACCCCCGATTTGGAGGCCGGGGAGCTGTTTTTT.

This clonotype was seen a single time. The chain carries TRBV20-1 and TRBJ2-5, with a possible D match to TRBD2 (5 bases). The CDR3 has 15 residues. Trimming left V 0 bases short and J 2 bases short, with 13 bases between. Germline V gene lookup returns CDR1 DFQATT and CDR2 SNEGSKA (reference sequence). As DNA, the CDR3 is TGCAGTGCTAGAGATCAGCTAGCCTCTCAAGAGACCCAGTACTTC. This gives the protein CSARDQLASQETQYF.

This clonotype was seen just once. V and J are TRBV5-1 and TRBJ1-1, with 9 bases that match TRBD1. Germline V lookup: CDR1 SGHRS, CDR2 YFSETQ. The CDR3 runs to 16 residues. Trimming removed 0 bases from V and 1 base from J; junction bases left unmatched: 4. CDR3 sequence reads: CASSLGMGQGNTEAFF. The CDR3, as DNA: TGCGCCAGCAGCTTGGGGATGGGACAGGGGAACACTGAAGCTTTCTTT.

In its sample, this clonotype was seen once. V gene TRBV18 combines with J gene TRBJ2-7; 7 positions match TRBD2. With V trimmed by 6 bases and J by 0 bases, 8 bases remained unmatched. CDR3 length: 15 residues. Looked up from germline, CDR1 is KGHSH and CDR2 is LQKENI. CDR3 DNA sequence: TGTGCCAGCTCCCCGGGACCGGGAGGCTCCTACGAGCAGTACTTC. This sequence encodes CASSPGPGGSYEQYF. The whole variable domain, filled in from reference TRBV18 and TRBJ2-7, reads NAGVMQNPRHLVRRRGQEARLRCSPMKGHSHVYWYRQLPEEGLKFMVYLQKENIIDESGMPKERFSAEFPKEGPSILRIQQVVRGDSAAYFCASSPGPGGSYEQYFGPGTRLTVT.

This rearrangement joins TRBV28 to TRBJ2-2; 8 bases agree with TRBD2. After removal of 8 bases from V and 3 bases from J, the junction contained 8 bases not matched to a gene. CDR1 and CDR2 (germline): MDHEN, SYDVKM. This CDR3 region has 15 residues. CDR3 region: CASRFGGGHTGELFF. CDR3 DNA sequence: TGTGCCAGCCGCTTCGGGGGGGGACACACCGGGGAGCTGTTTTTT.

This clonotype has more than one count but fewer than ten. The chain has TRBV3-1 and TRBJ1-2; D may be TRBD1 (6 bases). Germline lookup yields CDR1 LGHDT and CDR2 YNNKEL (reference sequence). This CDR3 contains 15 residues. The V and J ends lost 0 bases and 4 bases respectively, with 12 bases between them. The CDR3 nucleotides are TGTGCCAGCAGCCAAGATTTCCGGGGGCCCTATGGCTACACCTTC. It codes for CASSQDFRGPYGYTF.

J is TRBJ1-1 and V is TRBV25-1; 8 bases map to TRBD1. V was pared by 4 bases and J by 4 bases, with 5 bases of the junction left unmatched. Looked up from germline, CDR1 is MGHDK and CDR2 is SYGVNS. CDR3 length equals 14 residues. The CDR3 region is CASSAATGGTEAFF. The DNA of the CDR3 is TGTGCCAGCAGTGCAGCAACAGGGGGCACTGAAGCTTTCTTT. The full variable domain, completed using reference TRBV25-1 and TRBJ1-1, is EADIYQTPRYLVIGTGKKITLECSQTMGHDKMYWYQQDPGMELHLIHYSYGVNSTEKGDLSSESTVSRIRTEHFPLTLESARPSHTSQYLCASSAATGGTEAFFGQGTRLTVV.

This clonotype occurred many times. The chain uses TRBV12-3 or TRBV12-4 and TRBJ2-5; 9 positions agree with TRBD1. The CDR3 spans 15 residues. J gave up 5 bases and V 2 bases, and 6 bases lay outside the gene matches. Written as DNA, the CDR3 is TGTGCCAGCAGTTTACCCGGACAGGGGCTCGAGACCCAGTACTTC. Protein product: CASSLPGQGLETQYF.

The J gene is TRBJ1-2, the V gene TRBV11-2; D remains unclear. Germline V lookup: CDR1 SGHAT, CDR2 FQNNGV. The V gene lost 1 base and the J gene lost 3 bases, with 12 bases spanning the gap. CDR3 length equals 15 residues. The CDR3 sequence is CASSLGNPGDYGYTF. The CDR3 DNA follows: TGTGCCAGCAGCTTAGGGAATCCAGGTGACTATGGCTACACCTTC. Based on the CDR3 plus reference TRBV11-2 and TRBJ1-2, the full variable domain is EAGVAQSPRYKIIEKRQSVAFWCNPISGHATLYWYQQILGQGPKLLIQFQNNGVVDDSQLPKDRFSAERLKGVDSTLKIQPAKLEDSAVYLCASSLGNPGDYGYTFGSGTRLTVV.

The chain links TRBV3-1 to TRBJ1-2; 10 nucleotides agree with TRBD1. With V trimmed by 2 bases and J by 8 bases, 5 bases remained unmatched. The CDR3 sequence is 14 residues long. The germline V gene has CDR1 LGHDT and CDR2 YNNKEL (reference sequence). In DNA, the CDR3 is TGTGCCAGCAGCCAATCGGGACAGGGGTCCGGCTACACCTTC. Translating gives CASSQSGQGSGYTF.

This clonotype turned up a few times. The chain combines TRBV12-3 or TRBV12-4 with TRBJ2-4; 14 bases fit TRBD2. J gave up 7 bases and V 3 bases, and 11 bases lay outside the gene matches. The CDR3 covers 18 residues. The CDR3 is CASSFRRLAGGFFNIQYF. The CDR3 DNA reads as TGTGCCAGCAGTTTCCGACGACTAGCGGGGGGGTTTTTCAACATTCAGTACTTC.

This chain joins TRBV6-5 and TRBJ2-5; a possible D gene is TRBD2 (5 bases). This CDR3 comprises 13 residues. V was pared by 4 bases and J by 7 bases, with 13 bases between. Germline V gene lookup returns CDR1 MNHEY and CDR2 SVGAGI. CDR3 DNA: TGTGCCAGCAGTTCATCACTAGAAGGGACCCAGTACTTC. Its protein product is CASSSSLEGTQYF.

This chain links TRBV6-1 with TRBJ1-5; D remains unclear. Trimming cost V 10 bases and J 4 bases, with 14 bases left between them. The CDR3 length is 13 residues. Germline V gene lookup returns CDR1 MNHNS and CDR2 SASEGT. CDR3 loop: CANPVVGNQPQHF. CDR3 coding DNA: TGTGCCAACCCGGTCGTGGGAAATCAGCCCCAGCATTTT.

This clonotype was seen a handful of times. The rearrangement joins TRBV7-6 to TRBJ1-1; D is perhaps TRBD1 (5 bases). Germline V gene data show CDR1 as SGHVS and CDR2 as FNYEAQ. There are 13 residues in the CDR3. The V end lost 1 base, the J end lost 12 bases, and 15 bases lay between the germline ends. CDR3 residues: CASSLDLGGPPFF. The CDR3 region has the DNA TGTGCCAGCAGCTTAGATCTCGGGGGACCACCTTTCTTT. The complete variable domain, with remaining parts taken from reference TRBV7-6 and TRBJ1-1, reads GAGVSQSPRYKVTKRGQDVALRCDPISGHVSLYWYRQALGQGPEFLTYFNYEAQQDKSGLPNDRFSAERPEGSISTLTIQRTEQRDSAMYRCASSLDLGGPPFFGQGTRLTVV.